Sequencing of this T cell receptor (beta chain) was carried out in a study of Ad26.COV2.S vaccination and SARS-CoV-2 variants. Study-wide findings and caveats: Marked by substantial breadth, spike-specific CD8+ and CD4+ T cell responses were reportedly seen after vaccination. Vaccinees showed greater spike-specific TCR breadth than placebo recipients.

The trim removed 4 bases at V and 1 base at J, leaving 5 bases unmatched. This CDR3 contains 14 residues. Germline CDR1 SQVTM, CDR2 ANQGSEA. Details on this clone: Its antigen is unidentified.

Using immunoSEQ multiplex PCR, the repertoire was profiled, and TCRdb retains in-frame clones only, with some absent. This sample carries some 190,000 clones, roughly 85% of them seen once, and the ten largest clones take 5% to 7%. The sample in question was peripheral blood, obtained after recovery from COVID-19. The chain uses TRBV29-1 and TRBJ2-3, with 7 nucleotides matching TRBD1. The sequence came from a human donor who had recovered from COVID-19. The DNA for the CDR3 is TGCAGCGTTGCTTCCGGGACAGGCACAGATACGCAGTATTTT. It codes for CSVASGTGTDTQYF.